Shown below are 5 T cell receptor beta chains from a single sample sequenced in a study of T-cell memory formation after mild COVID-19. TCRdb processed the 5' RACE reads anew with MiXCR; each CDR3 protein has one entry. There are 300,000 to 350,000 distinct CDR3 sequences in the sample; roughly 13% occur only once, and 22% lies in the top ten. Sequencing was performed on PBMCs or a T cell subset sorted from them (not recorded which). These receptors came from a young man who had mild COVID-19 (a few samples of this study predate the infection). Cell type and time point are not known.

In its sample, this clonotype was seen a few times. The V call is TRBV7-8, the J call TRBJ1-1; no reliable D call. V lost 4 bases, J lost 3 bases, and 9 bases lay in between. The CDR3 loop spans 13 amino acids. Germline CDR1 and CDR2: SGHVS and FQNEAQ. The CDR3 is CASSSDMDTEAFF. As DNA, the CDR3 is TGTGCCAGCAGCTCAGATATGGACACTGAAGCTTTCTTT. The entire variable domain, with the rest obtained from reference TRBV7-8 and TRBJ1-1, is as follows: GAGVSQSPRYKVAKRGQDVALRCDPISGHVSLFWYQQALGQGPEFLTYFQNEAQLDKSGLPSDRFFAERPEGSVSTLKIQRTQQEDSAVYLCASSSDMDTEAFFGQGTRLTVV.

This clonotype was seen a handful of times. V gene TRBV7-7 combines with J gene TRBJ2-7; D might be TRBD2 (6 bases). Germline V gives CDR1 SSHAT, CDR2 FNYEAQ (reference sequence). This CDR3 comprises 16 residues. The CDR3 sequence is CASSLARDLVTYEQYV. CDR3 DNA sequence: TGTGCTAGCAGCTTAGCGCGGGACCTCGTTACCTACGAGCAGTACGTC.

This sequence joins TRBV7-2 and TRBJ2-2; 11 nucleotides line up with TRBD1. CDR1 and CDR2 (germline): SGHTA, FQGNSA. Losses at the gene ends were 2 bases for V and 7 bases for J; bases not matched to a gene: 6. The CDR3 loop spans 16 amino acids. CDR3 nucleotide sequence: TGTGCCAGCAGCTTACTAGGACAGGGGGCTGGCGGGGAGCTGTTTTTT. It encodes CASSLLGQGAGGELFF.

J is TRBJ1-2 and V is TRBV9; the match to TRBD1 covers 9 bases. This CDR3 region has 14 residues. Germline values: CDR1 SGDLS, CDR2 YYNGEE. Germline trimming cut 4 bases from V and 4 bases from J; bases unmatched to any gene: 5. Here the CDR3 DNA reads TGTGCCAGCAGCCCAGGGACAGGGACCTATGGCTACACCTTC. It is translated as CASSPGTGTYGYTF. The whole variable domain, remainder taken from reference TRBV9 and TRBJ1-2, is DSGVTQTPKHLITATGQRVTLRCSPRSGDLSVYWYQQSLDQGLQFLIQYYNGEERAKGNILERFSAQQFPDLHSELNLSSLELGDSALYFCASSPGTGTYGYTFGSGTRLTVV.

This clonotype was observed a handful of times. The chain combines TRBV7-2 with TRBJ2-7; 7 bases align to TRBD2. The J segment lost 2 bases and the V segment lost 3 bases, leaving 4 bases of the junction unmatched. CDR1 is SGHTA and CDR2 is FQGNSA in the germline V gene. CDR3 length equals 14 residues. The CDR3 is CASSLGGGPYEQYF. CDR3 DNA: TGTGCCAGCAGCTTGGGCGGGGGACCCTACGAGCAGTACTTC.